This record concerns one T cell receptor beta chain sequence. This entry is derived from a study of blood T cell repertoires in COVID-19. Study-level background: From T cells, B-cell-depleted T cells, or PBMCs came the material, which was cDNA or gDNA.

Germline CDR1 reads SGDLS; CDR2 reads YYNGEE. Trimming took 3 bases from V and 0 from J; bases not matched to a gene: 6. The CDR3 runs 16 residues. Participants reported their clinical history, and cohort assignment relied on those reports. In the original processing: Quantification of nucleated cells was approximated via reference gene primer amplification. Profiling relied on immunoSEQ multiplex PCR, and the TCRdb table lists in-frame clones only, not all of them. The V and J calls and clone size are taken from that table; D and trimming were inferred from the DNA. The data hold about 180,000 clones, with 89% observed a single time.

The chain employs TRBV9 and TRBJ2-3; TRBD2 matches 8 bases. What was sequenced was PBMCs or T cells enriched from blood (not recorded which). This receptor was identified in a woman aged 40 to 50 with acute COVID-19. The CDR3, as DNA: TGTGCCAGCAGCGCTCTAGCGGGTACTAGCACAGATACGCAGTATTTT. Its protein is CASSALAGTSTDTQYF.